The 23 T cell receptor beta chains below come from one sample, sequenced in a study of metastatic and nonmetastatic thyroid tumors. TCRdb called clones again from the PCR reads with MiXCR. Of over 10,000 clones detected, 30% to 35% appear once; the ten largest clones hold over 9.5%. Patients underwent thyroid surgery, and none had received any treatment before it. What was sequenced was tumor tissue. The receptor set was obtained from a female donor with papillary thyroid cancer or a benign thyroid nodule (not recorded which). Some clones in this sample may be carry-over from other donors' samples.

This clone is medium-sized (0.01 to 0.1%). This chain connects TRBV11-2 to TRBJ1-2, with D uncertain. The CDR3 is made up of 13 amino acids. Trimming cost V 1 base and J 4 bases, with 7 bases left between them. Germline assignment: CDR1 SGHAT and CDR2 FQNNGV. This CDR3 reads CASSLGQSYGYTF. The DNA for the CDR3 is TGTGCCAGCAGCTTAGGCCAGAGCTATGGCTACACCTTC. The full variable domain, its missing parts supplied by reference TRBV11-2 and TRBJ1-2, is EAGVAQSPRYKIIEKRQSVAFWCNPISGHATLYWYQQILGQGPKLLIQFQNNGVVDDSQLPKDRFSAERLKGVDSTLKIQPAKLEDSAVYLCASSLGQSYGYTFGSGTRLTVV.

By frequency in the sample, this clone is medium-sized. V and J are TRBV7-9 and TRBJ1-6; 8 nucleotides line up with TRBD1. The V gene's germline CDR1 is SEHNR and CDR2 FQNEAQ (reference sequence). The CDR3 spans 15 residues. V shed 3 bases, J shed 5 bases, and the junction held 3 bases outside the gene matches. This CDR3 is CASSFLTGDNSPLHF. CDR3 DNA: TGTGCCAGCAGCTTTCTGACAGGGGATAATTCACCCCTCCACTTT.

In its sample, this clone was seen a few times. The chain joins TRBV28 to TRBJ1-2; unclear D gene. The CDR3 spans 15 residues. V gave up 4 bases and J gave up 4 bases, with 16 bases separating them. Germline lookup yields CDR1 MDHEN and CDR2 SYDVKM. CDR3 nucleotide sequence: TGTGCCAGCAGTTCGAACGGAGGTTATGGCTATGGCTACACCTTC. The encoded protein is CASSSNGGYGYGYTF.

The chain recombines TRBV6-1 with TRBJ1-1; unclear D gene. Trimming pared 7 bases from V and 11 bases from J, leaving 17 bases between. Germline assignment: CDR1 MNHNS and CDR2 SASEGT. The CDR3 has 12 residues. CDR3: CASIPDGRRAFF. The DNA of the CDR3 is TGTGCCAGCATCCCAGACGGACGGCGGGCTTTCTTT.

This clone counts as medium-sized (0.01 to 0.1%). The same CDR3 is also encoded by other DNA sequences in this sample. The chain couples TRBV2 to TRBJ1-1; D possibly corresponds to TRBD1 (5 bases). There are 15 residues in the CDR3. V lost 1 base to trimming and J lost 0 bases, with 9 bases between them. The germline CDR1 and CDR2 sequences are SNHLY and FYNNEI. The chain's CDR3 is CASSEEGGVNTEAFF. For the CDR3, the DNA is TGTGCCAGCAGTGAAGAGGGAGGGGTGAACACTGAAGCTTTCTTT.

The gene calls are TRBV6-1 and TRBJ1-3; D is perhaps TRBD1 (5 bases). The CDR3 loop spans 15 amino acids. Germline CDR1 reads MNHNS; CDR2 reads SASEGT. The V gene lost 6 bases and the J gene lost 2 bases, with 14 bases spanning the gap. CDR3 in amino acids: CASSVRRGAGNTIYF. The CDR3 DNA reads TGTGCCAGCAGCGTCCGCCGGGGGGCTGGAAACACCATATATTTT.

Note on this clone: The germline gene is not matched at one end of the junction; a read error may be the cause. The J gene is TRBJ1-5, the V gene TRBV28, with D unresolved. This CDR3 contains 14 residues. From germline, CDR1 is MDHEN and CDR2 SYDVKM. CDR3 protein: CASTLIGPNQPKHF. CDR3 bases: TGTGCCAGCACCCTGATCGGACCAAATCAGCCCAAGCATTTT.

The gene calls are TRBV6-2 or TRBV6-3 and TRBJ2-7; 10 bases match TRBD2. The CDR3 is 16 amino acids. Germline V lookup: CDR1 MNHEY, CDR2 SVGEGT. Germline trimming cut 0 bases from V and 2 bases from J; bases unmatched to any gene: 4. CDR3 loop: CASSYSTSGIPYEQYF. For the CDR3, the DNA is TGTGCCAGCAGTTACTCTACTAGCGGGATTCCCTACGAGCAGTACTTC.

The chain combines TRBV11-2 with TRBJ2-2; 9 nucleotides match TRBD2. CDR3 length equals 16 residues. Germline CDR1 and CDR2: SGHAT and FQNNGV. V lost 3 bases and J lost 2; bases outside the gene matches: 4. CDR3 region: CASSFSSGTNTGELFF. CDR3 coding DNA: TGTGCCAGCAGCTTTTCTAGCGGGACTAACACCGGGGAGCTGTTTTTT.

The chain links TRBV5-1 to TRBJ2-7; TRBD2 matches 8 bases. CDR3 length: 16 residues. The ends lost 3 bases at V and 3 bases at J; junction bases unmatched: 11. The germline V gene encodes CDR1 SGHRS and CDR2 YFSETQ. CDR3 bases: TGCGCCAGCAGCTCCAGAGACAGCGGGAGTTTCTACGAGCAGTACTTC. It codes for CASSSRDSGSFYEQYF. Variable domain in full (rest from reference TRBV5-1 and TRBJ2-7): KAGVTQTPRYLIKTRGQQVTLSCSPISGHRSVSWYQQTPGQGLQFLFEYFSETQRNKGNFPGRFSGRQFSNSRSEMNVSTLELGDSALYLCASSSRDSGSFYEQYFGPGTRLTVT.

The chain has TRBV27 and TRBJ1-4; no reliable D call. The CDR3 is 12 residues long. Germline CDR1 and CDR2: MNHEY and SMNVEV (reference sequence). Trimming removed 4 bases at V and 8 bases at J, with 8 bases between. CDR3 DNA: TGTGCCAGCAGTTCCCGATCCGAAAAACTGTTTTTT. It codes for CASSSRSEKLFF. Supplemented by reference TRBV27 and TRBJ1-4, the full variable domain reads EAQVTQNPRYLITVTGKKLTVTCSQNMNHEYMSWYRQDPGLGLRQIYYSMNVEVTDKGDVPEGYKVSRKEKRNFPLILESPSPNQTSLYFCASSSRSEKLFFGSGTQLSVL.

The chain combines TRBV18 with TRBJ2-7, with D maybe TRBD2 (5 bases). From germline, CDR1 is KGHSH and CDR2 LQKENI. The CDR3 has 17 residues. V was shortened by 4 bases and J by 6 bases, with 25 bases between the two germline ends. CDR3: CASSQTVPGKNPSEQYV. CDR3 DNA sequence: TGTGCCAGCTCACAAACCGTGCCGGGAAAAAATCCCTCCGAGCAGTACGTC.

This chain links TRBV5-1 with TRBJ2-5; D is unresolved. Germline V CDR1 and CDR2: SGHRS, YFSETQ. CDR3 length: 13 amino acids. With 2 bases removed from V and 5 bases from J, the gap between germline ends came to 10 bases. The CDR3 reads CASSFTTMETQYF. The CDR3 region has the DNA TGCGCCAGCAGCTTCACTACGATGGAGACCCAGTACTTC.

CDR3 region: CASSLVFGSSNEQYF. CDR3 nucleotide sequence: TGTGCCAGCAGCTTAGTATTCGGGAGTAGCAACGAGCAGTACTTC. The chain is built from TRBV11-2 and TRBJ2-7; D may be TRBD2 (6 bases). V shed 1 base and J shed 5 bases, with 15 bases lying between them. Germline CDR1 reads SGHAT; CDR2 reads FQNNGV. The CDR3 covers 15 residues.

The chain has TRBV30 and TRBJ1-5; D remains unclear. Trimming took 5 bases from V and 0 from J, leaving 11 bases between them. The germline V gene has CDR1 GTSNPN and CDR2 SVGIG (reference sequence). This CDR3 has 14 amino acids. CDR3 region: CAWGPGPSNQPQHF. Here the CDR3 DNA reads TGTGCCTGGGGGCCCGGACCTAGCAATCAGCCCCAGCATTTT.

This clone was found many times. The V and J genes are TRBV2 and TRBJ1-4; no clear D gene. Germline V CDR1 and CDR2: SNHLY, FYNNEI. V dropped 1 base and J dropped 7 bases, with 13 bases sitting between them. The CDR3 sequence is 15 residues long. Here the CDR3 DNA reads TGTGCCAGCAGTGAAGGGGCGGGGTTCTCTGAAAAACTGTTTTTT. Translating gives CASSEGAGFSEKLFF.

This clone is deemed medium-sized. This sequence joins TRBV6-5 and TRBJ1-1, with D unclear. V was shortened by 2 bases and J by 1 base, with 8 bases between the two germline ends. Looked up from germline, CDR1 is MNHEY and CDR2 is SVGAGI. The CDR3 extends over 14 amino acids. The CDR3 DNA is TGTGCCAGCAGTTACAAGGCGAGGAACACTGAAGCTTTCTTT. Its protein product is CASSYKARNTEAFF.

This sequence joins TRBV27 and TRBJ2-1; no firm D call. CDR1 is MNHEY and CDR2 is SMNVEV in the germline V gene (reference sequence). This CDR3 has 11 residues. The V end lost 3 bases, the J end lost 7 bases, and 4 bases lay between the germline ends. CDR3 DNA: TGTGCCAGCAGTTTTTGGAATGAGCAGTTCTTC. The encoded protein is CASSFWNEQFF.

This clone was picked up a small number of times. The rearrangement joins TRBV28 to TRBJ2-2, with D possibly matching TRBD2 (5 bases). Trimming took 2 bases from V and 0 from J, leaving 7 bases between them. Germline V CDR1 and CDR2: MDHEN, SYDVKM. The CDR3 consists of 15 residues. CDR3: CASSLEGANTGELFF. The CDR3, as DNA: TGTGCCAGCAGTTTAGAGGGCGCGAACACCGGGGAGCTGTTTTTT.

This clone has a single count. The rearrangement joins TRBV5-1 to TRBJ2-2; 8 bases agree with TRBD1. Germline lookup yields CDR1 SGHRS and CDR2 YFSETQ. The V and J ends lost 4 bases and 7 bases, in that order; junction bases with no gene match: 12. CDR3 length: 16 amino acids. The CDR3 DNA follows: TGCGCCAGCAGCAGCACCGGGACAGGCGGTGGCGGGGAGCTGTTTTTT. It yields the protein CASSSTGTGGGGELFF.

This clone is labeled medium-sized. The chain combines TRBV9 with TRBJ2-7; D gene ambiguous. Trimming pared 0 bases from V and 0 bases from J, leaving 7 bases between. This CDR3 region has 14 residues. From germline, CDR1 is SGDLS and CDR2 YYNGEE. The CDR3 nucleotides read TGTGCCAGCAGCGTAGCTCAGAGCTCCTACGAGCAGTACTTC. Its translation is CASSVAQSSYEQYF. The full variable domain, with the rest looked up from reference TRBV9 and TRBJ2-7, is DSGVTQTPKHLITATGQRVTLRCSPRSGDLSVYWYQQSLDQGLQFLIQYYNGEERAKGNILERFSAQQFPDLHSELNLSSLELGDSALYFCASSVAQSSYEQYFGPGTRLTVT.

Within the sample, this clone is large. V usage is TRBV6-1 and J usage is TRBJ1-1; D possibly corresponds to TRBD1 (5 bases). Trimming stripped 8 bases from V and 3 bases from J, with 10 bases between. The CDR3 is 12 residues long. The germline gives CDR1 MNHNS, CDR2 SASEGT. CDR3 region: CASARGDTEAFF. CDR3 nucleotide sequence: TGTGCCAGCGCCCGGGGGGACACTGAAGCTTTCTTT.

In this sample, this clone turned up many times. The chain is built from TRBV5-4 and TRBJ1-3, with D unresolved. This CDR3 contains 15 residues. Trimming removed 0 bases from V and 4 bases from J, with 11 bases in between. Germline values: CDR1 SGHNT, CDR2 YYREEE (reference sequence). The CDR3 loop is CASSLGSGAGNTIYF. CDR3 sequence (DNA): TGTGCCAGCAGCTTGGGGTCGGGTGCGGGAAACACCATATATTTT.